The clone carrying this TCR beta chain was seen only a few times. Its specificity is not known. The data were taken from a study of T cells after yellow fever vaccination. Across the study: Fractions low in cell number were prepared with SMART-Seq v4 Ultra Low Input.

TCRdb fed the 5' RACE reads into MiXCR, producing one record per CDR3 protein. The repertoire holds 350,000 to 450,000 distinct CDR3 sequences, with about 6% as singletons. General study results and limits: FACS-sorted repertoires could contain abundant clonotypes contaminating from the bulk population. Reappearance after the booster was observed for most primary-vaccination clones (about 95% CD4, over 70% CD8). Clonotypes shared by both compartments, CD4 and CD8, made up a small share.

V shed 4 bases and J shed 0 bases, with 13 bases lying between them. The CDR3 sequence is 15 residues long. Germline V gene sequence: CDR1 LGHNA, CDR2 YNFKEQ. The sequence was collected from a man under 40 who received the YFV17D yellow fever vaccine. This specimen was PBMCs, taken 5 days after the yellow fever booster vaccination. The rearrangement links TRBV4-2 to TRBJ2-7; D is ambiguous. The CDR3 region has the DNA TGTGCCAGCAGCCCCGAGGCCGTACCCTCCTACGAGCAGTACTTC. Translating gives CASSPEAVPSYEQYF.